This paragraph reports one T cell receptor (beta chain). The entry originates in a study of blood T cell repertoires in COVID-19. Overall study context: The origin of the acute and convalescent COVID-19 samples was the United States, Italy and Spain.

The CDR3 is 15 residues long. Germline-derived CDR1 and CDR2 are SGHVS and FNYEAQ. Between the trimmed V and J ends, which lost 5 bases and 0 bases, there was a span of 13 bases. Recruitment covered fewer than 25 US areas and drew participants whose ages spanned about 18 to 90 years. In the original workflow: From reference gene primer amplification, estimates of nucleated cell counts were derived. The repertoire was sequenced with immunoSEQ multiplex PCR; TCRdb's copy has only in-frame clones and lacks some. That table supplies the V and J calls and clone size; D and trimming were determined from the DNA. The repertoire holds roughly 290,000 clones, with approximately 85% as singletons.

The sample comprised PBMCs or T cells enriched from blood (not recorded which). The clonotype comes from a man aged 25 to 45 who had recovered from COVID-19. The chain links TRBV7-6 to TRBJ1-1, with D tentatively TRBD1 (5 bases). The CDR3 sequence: CASSPTETMNTEAFF. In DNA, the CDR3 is TGTGCCAGCAGCCCGACAGAGACCATGAACACTGAAGCTTTCTTT.